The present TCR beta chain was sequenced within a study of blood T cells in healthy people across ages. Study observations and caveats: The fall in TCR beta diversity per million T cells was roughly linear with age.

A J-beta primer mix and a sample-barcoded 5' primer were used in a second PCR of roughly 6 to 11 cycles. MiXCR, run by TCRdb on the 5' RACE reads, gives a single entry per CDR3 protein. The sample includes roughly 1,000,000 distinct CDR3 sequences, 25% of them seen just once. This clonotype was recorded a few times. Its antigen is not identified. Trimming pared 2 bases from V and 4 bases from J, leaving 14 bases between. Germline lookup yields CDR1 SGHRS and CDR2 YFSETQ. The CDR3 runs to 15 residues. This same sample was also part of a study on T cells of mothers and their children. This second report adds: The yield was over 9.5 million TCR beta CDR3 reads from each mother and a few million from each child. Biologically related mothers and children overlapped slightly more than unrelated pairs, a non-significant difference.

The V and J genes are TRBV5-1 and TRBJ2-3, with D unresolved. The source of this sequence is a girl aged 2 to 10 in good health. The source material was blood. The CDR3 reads CASSLLQENPDTQYF. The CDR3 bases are TGCGCCAGCAGCTTATTGCAGGAGAATCCAGATACGCAGTATTTT.